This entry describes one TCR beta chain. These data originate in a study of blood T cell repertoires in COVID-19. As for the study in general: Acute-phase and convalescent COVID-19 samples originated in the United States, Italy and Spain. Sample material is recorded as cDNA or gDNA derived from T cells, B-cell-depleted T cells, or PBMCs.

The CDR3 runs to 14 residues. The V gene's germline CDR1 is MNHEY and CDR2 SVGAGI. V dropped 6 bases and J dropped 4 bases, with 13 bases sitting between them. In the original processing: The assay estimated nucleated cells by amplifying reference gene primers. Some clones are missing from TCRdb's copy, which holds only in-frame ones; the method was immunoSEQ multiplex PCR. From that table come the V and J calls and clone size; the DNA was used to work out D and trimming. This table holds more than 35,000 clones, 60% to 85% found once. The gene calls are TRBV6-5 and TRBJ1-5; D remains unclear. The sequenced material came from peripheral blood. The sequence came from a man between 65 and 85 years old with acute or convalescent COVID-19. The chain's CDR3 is CASRHGEDNQPQHF. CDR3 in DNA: TGTGCCAGCAGGCACGGGGAGGATAATCAGCCCCAGCATTTT.